These T cell receptor beta chains were read from a single sample in a study of shared clonotypes between healthy human individuals. The assay was immunoSEQ multiplex PCR, and TCRdb's table has in-frame clones only and misses some. This repertoire shows 2 million to 3 million clones, more than 85% found once; its top ten account for approximately 0.36%. Sequenced: naive CD4+ T cells from PBMCs. The receptors shown here come from a man aged 18 to 29 in good health. Some clones in this sample may be carry-over from other donors' samples. Each CDR3 is given with its conserved first and last residue. D genes are given only for firm matches.

J: TRBJ2-1
V: TRBV29-1
D: NA
CDR3: CSVVAAPYNEQFF

J: TRBJ2-7
V: TRBV6-1
D: NA
CDR3: CASSERGTSYEQYF

J: TRBJ1-1
V: TRBV6-5
D: NA
CDR3: CASRLNRAVDTEAFF

J: TRBJ2-7
V: TRBV7-9
D: TRBD2
CDR3: CASSGGGGSYEQYF

J: TRBJ2-3
V: TRBV11-3
D: NA
CDR3: CASSLRQTDTQYF

J: TRBJ1-1
V: TRBV7-9
D: NA
CDR3: CAASTNTEAFF

J: TRBJ2-1
V: TRBV9
D: TRBD2
CDR3: CASSPPAGGQDNEQFF

J: TRBJ2-3
V: TRBV5-4
D: TRBD1
CDR3: CASSLRTGASTDTQYF

J: TRBJ1-4
V: TRBV5-1
D: NA
CDR3: CASSLALTADHYEKLFF

J: TRBJ2-5
V: TRBV5-1
D: NA
CDR3: CASSLVLMYQETQYF

J: TRBJ1-3
V: TRBV6-5
D: NA
CDR3: CASSYQGGNTIYF

J: TRBJ2-1
V: TRBV4-2
D: NA
CDR3: CASSTSRDLTYNEQFF

J: TRBJ2-1
V: TRBV4-2
D: NA
CDR3: CASSQVSSTIYNEQFF

J: TRBJ2-7
V: TRBV6-5
D: TRBD2
CDR3: CASSTVAGGSYEQYF

J: TRBJ2-7
V: TRBV7-9
D: TRBD1
CDR3: CASSSTGTGIYEQYF

J: TRBJ2-7
V: TRBV10-3
D: TRBD2
CDR3: CAISEPAAGTSRYEQYF

J: TRBJ2-7
V: TRBV7-2
D: NA
CDR3: CASSLGNGPYEQYF

J: TRBJ2-1
V: TRBV19
D: NA
CDR3: CASSPTYNEQFF

J: TRBJ2-5
V: TRBV11-2
D: NA
CDR3: CASSLLGVQETQYF

J: TRBJ2-3
V: TRBV30
D: NA
CDR3: CAWSVGAGHSRDTQYF

J: TRBJ1-5
V: TRBV5-1
D: NA
CDR3: CASSTMGGNQPQHF

J: TRBJ2-1
V: TRBV19
D: TRBD1
CDR3: CAISPRGRDEQFF

J: TRBJ1-1
V: TRBV18
D: NA
CDR3: CASSLDWNTEAFF

J: TRBJ2-2
V: TRBV9
D: TRBD1
CDR3: CASSTRTGPDTGELFF

J: TRBJ1-2
V: TRBV5-1
D: TRBD1
CDR3: CASSWGRTGTLYGYTF

J: TRBJ2-7
V: TRBV14
D: NA
CDR3: CASSQVKRWAPQGSGEQYF

J: TRBJ2-7
V: TRBV29-1
D: TRBD2
CDR3: CSVELLAGRYEQYF

J: TRBJ1-5
V: TRBV18
D: NA
CDR3: CASSPQTGRNQPQHF

J: TRBJ1-5
V: TRBV10-3
D: TRBD1
CDR3: CAISGQGNQPQHF

J: TRBJ2-5
V: TRBV5-5
D: NA
CDR3: CASSLLTEQETQYF

J: TRBJ2-5
V: TRBV15
D: TRBD2
CDR3: CATTNRLAGGQETQYF

J: TRBJ2-1
V: TRBV7-2
D: TRBD2
CDR3: CASSLVGTSGTYNEQFF

J: TRBJ1-1
V: TRBV11-2
D: TRBD1
CDR3: CASSLAPGQGNTEAFF

J: TRBJ1-4
V: TRBV4-3
D: NA
CDR3: CASSPKPRQSNEKLFF

J: TRBJ2-2
V: TRBV9
D: TRBD2
CDR3: CASSSPLAGGTGELFF

J: NA
V: TRBV27
D: TRBD1
CDR3: CASSLSPRTGGGYEQYF